This T cell receptor (beta chain) derives from a study of T cell changes during pregnancy in multiple sclerosis. Using immunoSEQ multiplex PCR, the repertoire was profiled, and TCRdb retains in-frame clones only, with some absent. The repertoire holds some 70,000 clones, with about 91% as singletons. This sequence originates from a female donor in good health, enrolled as a control in a pregnancy study. The sample in question was CD4+ T cells from peripheral blood mononuclear cells, obtained in the third trimester of pregnancy.

CDR3 loop: CASGPGLAGGFEETQYF. In nucleotides, the CDR3 is TGTGCTAGTGGCCCGGGACTAGCGGGGGGATTTGAGGAGACCCAGTACTTC. The chain is built from TRBV12-5 and TRBJ2-5, with 15 bases lining up with TRBD2. V was pared by 6 bases and J by 5 bases, with 10 bases of the junction left unmatched. Germline loops: CDR1 LGHNT, CDR2 FRNRAP. The CDR3 runs 17 residues.